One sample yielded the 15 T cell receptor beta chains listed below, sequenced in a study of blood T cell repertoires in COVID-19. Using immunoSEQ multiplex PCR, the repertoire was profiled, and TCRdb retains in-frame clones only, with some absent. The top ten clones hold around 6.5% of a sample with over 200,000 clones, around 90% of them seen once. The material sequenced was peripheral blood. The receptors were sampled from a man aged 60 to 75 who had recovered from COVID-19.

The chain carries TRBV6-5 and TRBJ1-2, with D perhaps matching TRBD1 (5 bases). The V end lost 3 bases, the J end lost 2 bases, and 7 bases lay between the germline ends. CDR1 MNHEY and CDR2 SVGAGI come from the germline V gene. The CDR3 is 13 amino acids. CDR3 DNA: TGTGCCAGCAGTTATGACAGCAACTATGGCTACACCTTC. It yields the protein CASSYDSNYGYTF.

DNA of the CDR3: TGCGCCAGCAGCTTACTCGACGGAGATAATTCACCCCTCCACTTT. Translation gives CASSLLDGDNSPLHF. This rearrangement joins TRBV5-1 to TRBJ1-6; D remains ambiguous. V lost 2 bases and J lost 5, with 11 bases in between. The CDR3 totals 15 residues. The germline V gene has CDR1 SGHRS and CDR2 YFSETQ.

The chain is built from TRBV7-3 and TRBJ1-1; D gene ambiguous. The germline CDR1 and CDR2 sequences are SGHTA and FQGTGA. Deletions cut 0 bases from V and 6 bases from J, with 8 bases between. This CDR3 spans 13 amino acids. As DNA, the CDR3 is TGTGCCAGCAGCTTAACTCGGGGTTCTGAAGCTTTCTTT. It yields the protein CASSLTRGSEAFF.

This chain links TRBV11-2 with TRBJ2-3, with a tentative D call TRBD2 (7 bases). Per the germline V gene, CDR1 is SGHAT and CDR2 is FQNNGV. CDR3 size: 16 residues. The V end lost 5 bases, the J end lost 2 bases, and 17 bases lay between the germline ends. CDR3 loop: CASSPQGGGPTDTQYF. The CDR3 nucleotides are TGTGCCAGCAGCCCCCAGGGCGGGGGCCCCACAGATACGCAGTATTTT.

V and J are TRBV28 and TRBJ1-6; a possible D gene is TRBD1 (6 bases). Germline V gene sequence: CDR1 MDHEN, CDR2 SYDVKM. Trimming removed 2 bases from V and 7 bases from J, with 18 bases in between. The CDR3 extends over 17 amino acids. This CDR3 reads CASSLAWGRARNSPLHF. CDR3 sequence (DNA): TGTGCCAGCAGTTTAGCCTGGGGGCGAGCAAGGAATTCACCCCTCCACTTT. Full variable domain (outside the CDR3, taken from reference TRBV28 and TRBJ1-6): DVKVTQSSRYLVKRTGEKVFLECVQDMDHENMFWYRQDPGLGLRLIYFSYDVKMKEKGDIPEGYSVSREKKERFSLILESASTNQTSMYLCASSLAWGRARNSPLHFGNGTRLTVT.

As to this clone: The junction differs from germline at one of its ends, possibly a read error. CDR3 bases: TGTGCCAGCGCCGGGACTAGCGGGAACGCCGGGGAGCTGTTTTTT. Translation: CASAGTSGNAGELFF. The chain combines TRBV2 with TRBJ2-2, with 13 nucleotides matching TRBD2. Germline V gene sequence: CDR1 SNHLY, CDR2 FYNNEI. The CDR3 is 15 residues long.

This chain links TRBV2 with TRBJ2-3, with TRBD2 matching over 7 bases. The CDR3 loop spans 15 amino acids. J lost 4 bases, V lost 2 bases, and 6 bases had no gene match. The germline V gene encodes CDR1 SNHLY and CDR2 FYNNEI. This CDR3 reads CASSEQRGIADTQYF. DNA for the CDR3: TGTGCCAGCAGTGAACAGCGGGGCATCGCAGATACGCAGTATTTT.

Here the CDR3 DNA reads TGTGCCAGCAGTGAATGGGGGGGTAAGACTGAAGCTTTCTTT. This sequence encodes CASSEWGGKTEAFF. The rearrangement links TRBV25-1 to TRBJ1-1, with D perhaps matching TRBD1 (5 bases). Trimming pared 1 base from V and 5 bases from J, leaving 11 bases between. The CDR3 extends over 14 amino acids. Germline CDR1 is MGHDK and CDR2 is SYGVNS.

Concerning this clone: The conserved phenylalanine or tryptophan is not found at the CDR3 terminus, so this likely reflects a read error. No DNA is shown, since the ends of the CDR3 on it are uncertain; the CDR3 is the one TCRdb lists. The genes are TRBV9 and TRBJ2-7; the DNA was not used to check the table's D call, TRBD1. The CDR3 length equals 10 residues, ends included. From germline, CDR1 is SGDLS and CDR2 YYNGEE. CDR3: CASSAGTSRI.

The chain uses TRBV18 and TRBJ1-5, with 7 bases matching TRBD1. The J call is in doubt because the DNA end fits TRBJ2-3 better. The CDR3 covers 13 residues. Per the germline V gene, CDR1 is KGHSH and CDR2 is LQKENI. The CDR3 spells CASSPGTDQPQYF. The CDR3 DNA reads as TGTGCCAGCTCACCAGGGACAGATCAGCCCCAGTATTTT.

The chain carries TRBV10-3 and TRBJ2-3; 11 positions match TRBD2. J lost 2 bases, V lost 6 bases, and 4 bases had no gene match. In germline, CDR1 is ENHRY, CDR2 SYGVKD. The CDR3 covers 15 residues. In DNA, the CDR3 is TGTGCCATCAGCGGGACTAGCGGCCCCACAGATACGCAGTATTTT. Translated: CAISGTSGPTDTQYF.

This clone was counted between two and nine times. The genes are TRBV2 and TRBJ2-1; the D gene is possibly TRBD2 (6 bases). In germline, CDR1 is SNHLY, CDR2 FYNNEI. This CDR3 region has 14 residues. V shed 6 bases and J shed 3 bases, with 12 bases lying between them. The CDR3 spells CASSPGGFYNEQFF. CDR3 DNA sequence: TGTGCCAGCAGCCCCGGGGGATTCTACAATGAGCAGTTCTTC.

This CDR3 reads CASSPPGGGTYEQYF. Written as DNA, the CDR3 is TGTGCCAGCAGCCCCCCTGGCGGCGGGACCTACGAGCAGTACTTC. This chain joins TRBV6-2 or TRBV6-3 and TRBJ2-7; D might be TRBD2 (6 bases). The CDR3 is 15 amino acids. Trimming took off 6 bases at V and 2 bases at J, with 17 bases between the two ends. Germline V gives CDR1 MNHEY, CDR2 SVGEGT.

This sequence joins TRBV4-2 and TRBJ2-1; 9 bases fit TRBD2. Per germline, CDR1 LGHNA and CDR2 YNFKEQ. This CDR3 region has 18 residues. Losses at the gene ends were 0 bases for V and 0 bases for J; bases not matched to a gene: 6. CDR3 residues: CASSQEGAGGGSYNEQFF. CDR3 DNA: TGTGCCAGCAGCCAAGAGGGGGCGGGAGGGGGCTCCTACAATGAGCAGTTCTTC.

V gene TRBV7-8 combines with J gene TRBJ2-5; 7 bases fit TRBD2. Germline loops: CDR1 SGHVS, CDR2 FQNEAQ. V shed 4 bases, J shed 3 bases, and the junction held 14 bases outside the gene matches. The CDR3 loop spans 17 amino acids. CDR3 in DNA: TGTGCCAGCAGCTCCCCACAGACTAGCCCATCCGAAGAGACCCAGTACTTC. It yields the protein CASSSPQTSPSEETQYF.